This T cell receptor (beta chain) appears in the sequencing data of a study of early T cells in non-severe SARS-CoV-2 infection. About the research overall: Investigators sequenced bulk RNA drawn from unsorted whole blood, and chains remained unpaired. Study-wide points: CD4 and private specificities were missed by VDJdb matching, which favored anti-spike CD8 responses.

Germline V gives CDR1 ENHRY, CDR2 SYGVKD. CDR3 size: 13 residues. With 5 bases removed from V and 2 bases from J, the gap between germline ends came to 10 bases. Attachment of unique molecular identifiers to individual cDNA molecules was performed. MiXCR, applied by TCRdb to the 5' RACE reads, yields one record per CDR3 protein. Among about 80,000 distinct CDR3 sequences listed, less than 20% were seen once. To note about this clonotype: Its cognate antigen is unknown.

Input material: whole blood. The V call is TRBV10-3, the J call TRBJ2-7; D gene uncertain. The origin of this receptor is an adult who was a healthcare worker with PCR-confirmed SARS-CoV-2 infection or an uninfected control (not recorded which). The chain's CDR3 is CAISRLSTYEQYF. CDR3 in DNA: TGTGCCATCAGTAGACTGTCTACCTACGAGCAGTACTTC.